A single sample is the source of the 29 T cell receptor beta chains below, sequenced in a study of vaccination effects on CD4 cells after COVID-19. What these receptors recognize is not known. Culture proceeded for about ten days, and CD4+ T cells were then isolated. Method: immunoSEQ multiplex PCR; TCRdb's copy keeps in-frame clones and lacks some. The data contain about 76,000 clones, over 60% of them singletons. The sequences come from CD4+ T cells from PBMCs cultured without peptide, collected before COVID-19 vaccination. The receptors were sampled from a human donor who received a COVID-19 vaccine.

V and J are TRBV6-2 or TRBV6-3 and TRBJ1-3, with TRBD1 identical over 8 bases. Looked up from germline, CDR1 is MNHEY and CDR2 is SVGEGT. Trimming removed 5 bases from V and 7 bases from J; junction bases left unmatched: 7. This CDR3 has 14 residues. This chain's CDR3 is CASSRTGTANTIYF. CDR3 nucleotide sequence: TGTGCCAGCAGTCGGACAGGGACGGCGAACACCATATATTTT.

This sequence joins TRBV5-1 and TRBJ2-5; 8 positions match TRBD2. Germline values: CDR1 SGHRS, CDR2 YFSETQ. Trimming cost V 5 bases and J 5 bases; bases outside gene matches: 8. The CDR3 runs 14 residues. The CDR3 is CASRSLAGMETQYF. For the CDR3, the DNA is TGCGCCAGCAGATCATTAGCGGGGATGGAGACCCAGTACTTC.

The chain recombines TRBV18 with TRBJ2-4; TRBD1 agrees at 7 bases. Trimming cost V 2 bases and J 3 bases; bases outside gene matches: 13. Germline V gene lookup returns CDR1 KGHSH and CDR2 LQKENI. This CDR3 spans 18 amino acids. The CDR3 bases are TGTGCCAGCTCACCAAGTTTTGGCAGGGGGTTGGTCAAAAACATTCAGTACTTC. It encodes CASSPSFGRGLVKNIQYF.

The gene calls are TRBV10-3 and TRBJ2-3; 13 bases match TRBD2. Germline V gene lookup returns CDR1 ENHRY and CDR2 SYGVKD. This CDR3 contains 15 residues. V dropped 11 bases and J dropped 0; count of bases not matched to a gene: 5. Here the CDR3 reads CAAGTSGESTDTQYF. In nucleotides, the CDR3 is TGTGCCGCTGGGACTAGCGGGGAGAGCACAGATACGCAGTATTTT.

Turning to this clone: Distinct nucleotide sequences in the sample also encode this CDR3. CDR3 region: CASSGSSGNTIYF. In DNA form, the CDR3 reads TGTGCCAGCTCTGGTAGCTCTGGAAACACCATATATTTT. The J gene is TRBJ1-3, the V gene TRBV18; D gene unclear. Germline CDR1 reads KGHSH; CDR2 reads LQKENI. CDR3 length: 13 residues. Trimming stripped 6 bases from V and 0 bases from J, with 6 bases between. The entire variable domain, with the rest obtained from reference TRBV18 and TRBJ1-3, is as follows: NAGVMQNPRHLVRRRGQEARLRCSPMKGHSHVYWYRQLPEEGLKFMVYLQKENIIDESGMPKERFSAEFPKEGPSILRIQQVVRGDSAAYFCASSGSSGNTIYFGEGSWLTVV.

The V gene is TRBV24-1, the J gene TRBJ2-1, with TRBD2 matching 14 bases. Germline-derived CDR1 and CDR2 are KGHDR and SFDVKD. The V gene end was trimmed by 3 bases and the J gene end by 5 bases; junction bases not matched to a gene: 2. The length of the CDR3 is 16 residues. CDR3 sequence: CATSDRTSGGHNEQFF. The CDR3, as DNA: TGTGCCACCAGTGATCGGACTAGCGGGGGGCACAATGAGCAGTTCTTC.

This chain links TRBV6-5 with TRBJ2-2; D is perhaps TRBD1 (6 bases). The V end was cut by 2 bases, the J end by 5 bases, with 12 bases between. There are 15 residues in the CDR3. The germline CDR1 and CDR2 sequences are MNHEY and SVGAGI. DNA for the CDR3: TGTGCCAGCAGTTACGACAGGACGGAAACCGGGGAGCTGTTTTTT. Protein: CASSYDRTETGELFF.

The rearrangement joins TRBV6-2 or TRBV6-3 to TRBJ1-3, with D tentatively TRBD1 (6 bases). Trimming cost V 6 bases and J 3 bases, with 12 bases left between them. In germline, CDR1 is MNHEY, CDR2 SVGEGT. The CDR3 loop spans 14 amino acids. The CDR3 spells CASSGGLGGNTIYF. Here the CDR3 DNA reads TGTGCCAGCAGCGGGGGGCTTGGTGGAAACACCATATATTTT.

This clone was recorded only once. V usage is TRBV7-9 and J usage is TRBJ1-1; the D gene is possibly TRBD1 (5 bases). Trimming left V 2 bases short and J 1 base short, with 14 bases between. This CDR3 comprises 16 residues. The germline gives CDR1 SEHNR, CDR2 FQNEAQ (reference sequence). The CDR3 here is CASSLYGRAKNTEAFF. The CDR3 DNA follows: TGTGCCAGCAGCTTATACGGCAGGGCAAAGAACACTGAAGCTTTCTTT.

This clone was seen once. The rearrangement uses TRBV3-1 (or the pseudogene TRBV3-2) and TRBJ2-2; D ambiguous. The CDR3 has 12 residues. CDR1 and CDR2 (germline): LGHDT, YNNKEL (reference sequence). The germline V and J ends were trimmed by 2 bases and 9 bases, with 7 bases remaining between them. This CDR3 is CASSQNFRELFF. The CDR3 DNA reads TGTGCCAGCAGCCAAAATTTCCGGGAGCTGTTTTTT.

This clone was seen a few times. The genes are TRBV5-8 and TRBJ1-1; D is uncertain. V dropped 0 bases and J dropped 5 bases, with 17 bases sitting between them. The germline V gene encodes CDR1 SGHTS and CDR2 YDEGEE. The CDR3 is 16 amino acids. CDR3 nucleotide sequence: TGTGCCAGCAGCTTGGGTTACGGGCAGGTTGGAACTGAAGCTTTCTTT. Translated, it gives CASSLGYGQVGTEAFF.

This clone was detected a few times. The chain uses TRBV4-1 and TRBJ1-1; D is unclear. The V and J ends lost 0 bases and 1 base respectively, with 6 bases between them. This CDR3 is 14 amino acids long. CDR1 is MGHRA and CDR2 is YSYEKL in the germline V gene. DNA of the CDR3: TGCGCCAGCAGCCAAGAAAACAGGAACACTGAAGCTTTCTTT. This encodes CASSQENRNTEAFF.

The chain recombines TRBV4-3 with TRBJ1-1; a weak D match, TRBD1 (5 bases). The CDR3 consists of 16 residues. Trimming stripped 0 bases from V and 2 bases from J, with 13 bases between. The germline V gene has CDR1 LGHNA and CDR2 YSLEER. The CDR3 reads CASSQELGRRNTEAFF. CDR3 nucleotides: TGCGCCAGCAGCCAAGAATTGGGGCGGAGAAACACTGAAGCTTTCTTT.

V and J are TRBV6-5 and TRBJ1-5; no reliable D call. In germline, CDR1 is MNHEY, CDR2 SVGAGI. This CDR3 region has 14 residues. Trimming cost V 5 bases and J 6 bases, with 14 bases left between them. This CDR3 is CASSRANVGQPQHF. CDR3 DNA sequence: TGTGCCAGCAGTCGGGCCAATGTGGGTCAGCCCCAGCATTTT.

This chain uses TRBV18 with TRBJ1-1, with D uncertain. CDR1 KGHSH and CDR2 LQKENI come from the germline V gene. CDR3 length: 15 residues. V was trimmed by 3 bases and J by 1 base, leaving 12 bases between them. CDR3 coding DNA: TGTGCCAGCTCACCGTCCCCCCAACCGAACACTGAAGCTTTCTTT. It translates to CASSPSPQPNTEAFF.

This chain joins TRBV2 and TRBJ2-4; no clear D gene. The V and J ends lost 8 bases and 3 bases respectively, with 14 bases between them. The V gene's germline CDR1 is SNHLY and CDR2 FYNNEI. The CDR3 runs to 14 residues. In nucleotides, the CDR3 is TGTGCCAGCGAAACCCGTCTCGGCAAAAACATTCAGTACTTC. It encodes CASETRLGKNIQYF.

This clone was found once. The rearrangement joins TRBV3-1 (or the pseudogene TRBV3-2) to TRBJ1-5, with unresolved D. The CDR3 length is 13 residues. Trimming cost V 2 bases and J 4 bases, with 6 bases left between them. Looked up from germline, CDR1 is LGHDT and CDR2 is YNNKEL (reference sequence). The CDR3 protein is CASSQRGNQPQHF. Written as DNA, the CDR3 is TGTGCCAGCAGCCAAAGAGGAAATCAGCCCCAGCATTTT.

The CDR3 DNA is TGTGCCAGCAGACCCGACAGGAACTATGGCTACACCTTC. Encoded protein: CASRPDRNYGYTF. This chain uses TRBV6-5 with TRBJ1-2; possibly TRBD1 for D (6 bases). V dropped 6 bases and J dropped 2 bases, with 10 bases sitting between them. From germline, CDR1 is MNHEY and CDR2 SVGAGI. CDR3 length equals 13 residues.

The chain uses TRBV3-1 (or the pseudogene TRBV3-2) and TRBJ2-1; no clear D gene. Deletions cut 5 bases from V and 10 bases from J, with 15 bases between. Looked up from germline, CDR1 is LGHDT and CDR2 is YNNKEL (reference sequence). The CDR3 runs to 13 residues. The CDR3 reads CASSSGRLGEQFF. The CDR3 region has the DNA TGTGCCAGCAGCTCGGGCCGTCTGGGCGAGCAGTTCTTC.

This chain uses TRBV19 with TRBJ1-6; the match to TRBD1 covers 10 bases. The ends lost 7 bases at V and 10 bases at J; junction bases unmatched: 10. CDR3 length: 15 amino acids. The germline V gene encodes CDR1 LNHDA and CDR2 SQIVND (reference sequence). The CDR3 spells CASKGGQGLRSPLHF. The CDR3 DNA sequence: TGTGCCAGTAAAGGGGGACAGGGGTTAAGATCACCCCTCCACTTT.

The V and J genes are TRBV2 and TRBJ2-7, with TRBD1 as a possible D gene (6 bases). Germline-derived CDR1 and CDR2 are SNHLY and FYNNEI. The V gene lost 3 bases and the J gene lost 1 base, with 10 bases spanning the gap. CDR3 length: 14 amino acids. The CDR3: CASSEQGKSYEQYV. The CDR3, as DNA: TGTGCCAGCAGTGAGCAGGGGAAGTCCTACGAGCAGTACGTC.

The genes are TRBV29-1 and TRBJ2-6; D may match TRBD1 or TRBD2 (6 bases each). This CDR3 is 18 amino acids long. Trimming cost V 4 bases and J 2 bases, with 21 bases left between them. CDR1 is SQVTM and CDR2 is ANQGSEA in the germline V gene. CDR3 in DNA: TGCAGCGTTGGCCCGGCTCTCACACGGGGGCCTGGGGCCAACGTCCTGACTTTC. This gives the protein CSVGPALTRGPGANVLTF.

V and J are TRBV4-3 and TRBJ1-2; D possibly corresponds to TRBD1 (6 bases). The germline V and J ends were trimmed by 4 bases and 4 bases, with 19 bases remaining between them. The CDR3 loop spans 16 amino acids. Germline CDR1 is LGHNA and CDR2 is YSLEER. CDR3 in amino acids: CASSPQRGGGVYGYTF. CDR3 DNA sequence: TGCGCCAGCAGCCCGCAGAGGGGGGGTGGGGTCTATGGCTACACCTTC.

This rearrangement joins TRBV24-1 to TRBJ2-5, with D possibly TRBD1 on 6 matching bases. The CDR3 totals 14 residues. V lost 3 bases, J lost 2 bases, and 9 bases lay in between. Germline V gene lookup returns CDR1 KGHDR and CDR2 SFDVKD. The CDR3: CATSDGTPQETQYF. The CDR3 DNA is TGTGCCACCAGTGATGGGACACCTCAAGAGACCCAGTACTTC.

This sequence joins TRBV5-6 and TRBJ1-6; TRBD1 matches at 7 bases. The CDR3 sequence is 16 residues long. V shed 4 bases, J shed 5 bases, and the junction held 9 bases outside the gene matches. Per the germline V gene, CDR1 is SGHDT and CDR2 is YYEEEE. The CDR3 sequence is CASSLAGTANNSPLHF. CDR3 DNA: TGTGCCAGCAGCCTCGCCGGGACAGCGAATAATTCACCCCTCCACTTT.

A few counts support this clone. This chain uses TRBV5-1 with TRBJ1-4; the D is unclear. Germline CDR1 is SGHRS and CDR2 is YFSETQ. The CDR3 has 14 amino acids. Deletions cut 4 bases from V and 0 bases from J, with 7 bases between. As DNA, the CDR3 is TGCGCCAGCAGCCCCCTCGCAACTAATGAAAAACTGTTTTTT. It yields the protein CASSPLATNEKLFF.

Worth noting for this clone: One end of the junction fails to match germline, which may point to a read error. The chain recombines TRBV10-3 with TRBJ2-2; 8 nucleotides agree with TRBD2. In germline, CDR1 is ENHRY, CDR2 SYGVKD. CDR3 length: 16 amino acids. This CDR3 is CAIREWTSLDTGELFF. The CDR3 DNA is TGTGCCATCAGGGAGTGGACTAGCCTAGACACCGGGGAGCTGTTTTTT.

The V gene is TRBV6-1, the J gene TRBJ1-1; TRBD1 might be the D (5 bases). The CDR3 has 17 amino acids. Trimming cost V 0 bases and J 1 base, with 15 bases left between them. Germline lookup yields CDR1 MNHNS and CDR2 SASEGT. CDR3 in DNA: TGTGCCAGCAGTGAAGCGTTGGGGCACTACGCGAACACTGAAGCTTTCTTT. Its protein is CASSEALGHYANTEAFF.

A few counts support this clone. This chain links TRBV6-6 with TRBJ2-2; D remains ambiguous. Germline V gene lookup returns CDR1 MNHNY and CDR2 SVGAGI (reference sequence). This CDR3 spans 13 amino acids. V was clipped by 6 bases and J by 3 bases, with 8 bases between them. CDR3 amino acids: CASRRSDTGELFF. CDR3 bases: TGTGCCAGCAGGCGATCGGACACCGGGGAGCTGTTTTTT.